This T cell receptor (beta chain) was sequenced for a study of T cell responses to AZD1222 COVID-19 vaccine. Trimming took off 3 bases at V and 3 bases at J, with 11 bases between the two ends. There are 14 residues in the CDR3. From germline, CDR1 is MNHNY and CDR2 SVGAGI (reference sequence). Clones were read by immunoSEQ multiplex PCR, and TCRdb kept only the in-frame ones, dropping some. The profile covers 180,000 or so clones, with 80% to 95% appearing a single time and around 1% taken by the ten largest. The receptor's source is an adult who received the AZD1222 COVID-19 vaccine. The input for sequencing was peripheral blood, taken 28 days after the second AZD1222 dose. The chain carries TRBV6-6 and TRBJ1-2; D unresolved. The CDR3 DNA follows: TGTGCCAGCAGTTATTCGACGGTCGACTATGGCTACACCTTC. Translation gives CASSYSTVDYGYTF.